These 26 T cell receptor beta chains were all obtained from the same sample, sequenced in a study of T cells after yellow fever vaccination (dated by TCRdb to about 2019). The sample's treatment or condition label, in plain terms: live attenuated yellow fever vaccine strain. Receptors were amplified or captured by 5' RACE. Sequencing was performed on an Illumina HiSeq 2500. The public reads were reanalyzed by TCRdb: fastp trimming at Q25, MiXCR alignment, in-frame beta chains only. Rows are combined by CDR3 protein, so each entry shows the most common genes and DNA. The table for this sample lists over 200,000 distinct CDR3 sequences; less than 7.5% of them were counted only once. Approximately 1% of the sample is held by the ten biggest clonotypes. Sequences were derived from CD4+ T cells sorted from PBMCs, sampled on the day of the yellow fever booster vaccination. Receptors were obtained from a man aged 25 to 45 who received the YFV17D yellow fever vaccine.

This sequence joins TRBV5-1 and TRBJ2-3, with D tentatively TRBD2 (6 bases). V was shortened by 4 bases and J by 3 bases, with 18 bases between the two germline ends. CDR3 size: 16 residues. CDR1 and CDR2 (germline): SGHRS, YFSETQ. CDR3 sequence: CASSRAGTDGTDTQYF. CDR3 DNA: TGCGCCAGCAGCAGAGCCGGGACTGATGGGACAGATACGCAGTATTTT.

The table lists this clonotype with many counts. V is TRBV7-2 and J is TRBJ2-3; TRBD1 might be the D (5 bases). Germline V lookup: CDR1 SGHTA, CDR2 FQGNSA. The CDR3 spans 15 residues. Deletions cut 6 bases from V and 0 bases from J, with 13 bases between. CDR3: CASSSRTSSTDTQYF. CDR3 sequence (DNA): TGTGCCAGCAGTTCACGGACATCGAGCACAGATACGCAGTATTTT.

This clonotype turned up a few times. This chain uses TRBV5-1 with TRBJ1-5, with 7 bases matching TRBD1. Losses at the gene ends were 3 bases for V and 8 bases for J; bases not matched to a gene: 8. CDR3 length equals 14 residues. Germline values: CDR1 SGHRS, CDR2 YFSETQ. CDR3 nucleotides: TGCGCCAGCAGCTCCTCAGGGGGGGGAGAGCCCCAGCATTTT. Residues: CASSSSGGGEPQHF.

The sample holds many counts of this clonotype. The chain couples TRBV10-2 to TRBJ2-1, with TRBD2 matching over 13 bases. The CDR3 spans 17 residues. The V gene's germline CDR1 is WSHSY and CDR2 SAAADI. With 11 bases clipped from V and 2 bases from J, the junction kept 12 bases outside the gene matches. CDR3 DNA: TGCGCCGCCACCCGAACTAGCGGGAGGGTGGCCTACAATGAGCAGTTCTTC. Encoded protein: CAATRTSGRVAYNEQFF.

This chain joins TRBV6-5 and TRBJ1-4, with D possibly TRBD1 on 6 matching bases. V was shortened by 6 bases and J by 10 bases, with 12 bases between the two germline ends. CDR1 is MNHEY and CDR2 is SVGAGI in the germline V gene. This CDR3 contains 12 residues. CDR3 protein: CASRQGEGKLFF. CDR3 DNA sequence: TGTGCCAGCAGACAGGGCGAGGGAAAACTGTTTTTT.

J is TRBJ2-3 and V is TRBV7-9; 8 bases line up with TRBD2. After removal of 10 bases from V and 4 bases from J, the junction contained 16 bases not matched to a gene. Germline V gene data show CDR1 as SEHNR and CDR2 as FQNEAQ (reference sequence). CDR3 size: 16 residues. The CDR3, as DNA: TGTGCCACCAGACCTAAAAGCGGGAGAAACGCAGATACGCAGTATTTT. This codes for CATRPKSGRNADTQYF. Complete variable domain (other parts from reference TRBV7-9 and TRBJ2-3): DTGVSQNPRHKITKRGQNVTFRCDPISEHNRLYWYRQTLGQGPEFLTYFQNEAQLEKSRLLSDRFSAERPKGSFSTLEIQRTEQGDSAMYLCATRPKSGRNADTQYFGPGTRLTVL.

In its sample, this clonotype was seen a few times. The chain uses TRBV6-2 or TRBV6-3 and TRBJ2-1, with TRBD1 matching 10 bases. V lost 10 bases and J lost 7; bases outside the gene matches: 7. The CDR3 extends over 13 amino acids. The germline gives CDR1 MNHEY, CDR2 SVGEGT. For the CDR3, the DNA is TGTGCCACCTTGACAGGGGGCGGGAATGAGCAGTTCTTC. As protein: CATLTGGGNEQFF.

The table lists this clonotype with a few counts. The CDR3 sequence is CASSLEVRARPETQYF. CDR3 coding DNA: TGTGCCAGCAGCTTGGAGGTCAGGGCTCGACCCGAGACCCAGTACTTC. The chain recombines TRBV5-4 with TRBJ2-5; weak D call: TRBD1 (5 bases). Germline-derived CDR1 and CDR2 are SGHNT and YYREEE (reference sequence). The CDR3 totals 16 residues. V shed 0 bases and J shed 5 bases, with 17 bases lying between them.

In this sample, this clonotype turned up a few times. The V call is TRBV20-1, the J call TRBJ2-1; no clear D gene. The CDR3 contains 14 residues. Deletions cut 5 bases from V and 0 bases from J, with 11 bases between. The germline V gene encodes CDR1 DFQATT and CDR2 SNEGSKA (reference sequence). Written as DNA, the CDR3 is TGCAGTGCTCGGACGATAAGCTCCTACAATGAGCAGTTCTTC. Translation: CSARTISSYNEQFF.

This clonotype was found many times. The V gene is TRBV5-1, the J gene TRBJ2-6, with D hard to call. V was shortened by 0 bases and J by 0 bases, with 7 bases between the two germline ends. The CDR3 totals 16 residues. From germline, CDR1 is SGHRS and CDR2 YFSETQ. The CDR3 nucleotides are TGCGCCAGCAGCTTGGGGCGGAACTCTGGGGCCAACGTCCTGACTTTC. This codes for CASSLGRNSGANVLTF.

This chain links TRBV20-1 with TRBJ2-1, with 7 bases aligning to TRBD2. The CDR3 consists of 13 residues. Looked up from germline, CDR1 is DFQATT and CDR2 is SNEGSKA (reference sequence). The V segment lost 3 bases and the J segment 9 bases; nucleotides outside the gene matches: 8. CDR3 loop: CSARALPGGEQFF. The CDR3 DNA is TGCAGTGCTAGGGCCCTTCCGGGAGGTGAGCAGTTCTTC.

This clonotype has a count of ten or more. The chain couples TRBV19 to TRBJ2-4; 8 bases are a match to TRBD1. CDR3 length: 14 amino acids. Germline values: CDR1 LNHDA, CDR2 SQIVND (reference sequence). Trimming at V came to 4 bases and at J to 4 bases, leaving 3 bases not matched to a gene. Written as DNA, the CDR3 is TGTGCCAGTAGTAAGCGGACAGGGAAAAACATTCAGTACTTC. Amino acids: CASSKRTGKNIQYF.

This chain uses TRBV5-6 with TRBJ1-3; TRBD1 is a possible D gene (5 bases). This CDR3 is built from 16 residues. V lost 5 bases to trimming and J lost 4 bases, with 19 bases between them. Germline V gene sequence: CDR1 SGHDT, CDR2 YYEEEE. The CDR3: CASSLLGREDGNTIYF. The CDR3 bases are TGTGCCAGCAGTCTTTTGGGCAGGGAAGACGGAAACACCATATATTTT. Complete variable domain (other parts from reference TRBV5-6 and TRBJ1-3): DAGVTQSPTHLIKTRGQQVTLRCSPKSGHDTVSWYQQALGQGPQFIFQYYEEEERQRGNFPDRFSGHQFPNYSSELNVNALLLGDSALYLCASSLLGREDGNTIYFGEGSWLTVV.

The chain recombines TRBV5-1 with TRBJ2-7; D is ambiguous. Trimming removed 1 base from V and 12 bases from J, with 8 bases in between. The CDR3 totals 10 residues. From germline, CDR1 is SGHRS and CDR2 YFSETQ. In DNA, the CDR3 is TGCGCCAGCAGCTTGTTAGGACGGTACTTC. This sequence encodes CASSLLGRYF.

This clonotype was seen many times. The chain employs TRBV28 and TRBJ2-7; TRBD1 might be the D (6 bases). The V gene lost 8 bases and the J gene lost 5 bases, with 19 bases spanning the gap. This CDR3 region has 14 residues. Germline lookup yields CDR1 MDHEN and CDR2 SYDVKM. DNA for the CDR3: TGTGCCAGCGGATTATCCAGGGGCATCAACGAGCAGTACTTC. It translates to CASGLSRGINEQYF. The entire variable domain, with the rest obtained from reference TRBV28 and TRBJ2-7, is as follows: DVKVTQSSRYLVKRTGEKVFLECVQDMDHENMFWYRQDPGLGLRLIYFSYDVKMKEKGDIPEGYSVSREKKERFSLILESASTNQTSMYLCASGLSRGINEQYFGPGTRLTVT.

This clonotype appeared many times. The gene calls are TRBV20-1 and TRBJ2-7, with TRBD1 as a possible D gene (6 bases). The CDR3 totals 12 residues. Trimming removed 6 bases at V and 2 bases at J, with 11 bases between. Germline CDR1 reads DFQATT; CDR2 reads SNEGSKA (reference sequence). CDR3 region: CSAPGQTYEQYF. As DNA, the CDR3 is TGCAGTGCACCGGGACAAACCTACGAGCAGTACTTC.

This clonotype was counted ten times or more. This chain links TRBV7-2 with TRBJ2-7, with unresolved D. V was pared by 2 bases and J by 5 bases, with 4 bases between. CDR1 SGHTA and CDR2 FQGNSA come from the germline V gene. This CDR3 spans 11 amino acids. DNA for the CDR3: TGTGCCAGCAGCTTACGCCACGAGCAGTACTTC. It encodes CASSLRHEQYF.

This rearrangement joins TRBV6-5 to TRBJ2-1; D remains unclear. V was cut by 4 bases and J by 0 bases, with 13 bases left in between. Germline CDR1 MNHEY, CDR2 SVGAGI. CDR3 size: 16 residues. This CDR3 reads CASSFTPDSSYNEQFF. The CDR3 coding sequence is TGTGCCAGCAGTTTCACTCCAGATTCCTCCTACAATGAGCAGTTCTTC.

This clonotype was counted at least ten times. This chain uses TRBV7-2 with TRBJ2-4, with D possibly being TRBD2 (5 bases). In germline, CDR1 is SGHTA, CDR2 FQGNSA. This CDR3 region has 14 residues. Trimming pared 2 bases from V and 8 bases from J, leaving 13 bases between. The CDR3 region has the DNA TGTGCCAGCAGCTTACAGCTAGTCGGGGACATTCAGTACTTC. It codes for CASSLQLVGDIQYF.

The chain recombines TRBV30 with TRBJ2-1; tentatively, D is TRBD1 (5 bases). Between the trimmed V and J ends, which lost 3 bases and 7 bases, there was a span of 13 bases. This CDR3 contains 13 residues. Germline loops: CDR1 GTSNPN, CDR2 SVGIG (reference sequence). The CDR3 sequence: CAWRGARKNEQFF. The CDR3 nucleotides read TGTGCCTGGAGAGGGGCAAGGAAGAATGAGCAGTTCTTC.

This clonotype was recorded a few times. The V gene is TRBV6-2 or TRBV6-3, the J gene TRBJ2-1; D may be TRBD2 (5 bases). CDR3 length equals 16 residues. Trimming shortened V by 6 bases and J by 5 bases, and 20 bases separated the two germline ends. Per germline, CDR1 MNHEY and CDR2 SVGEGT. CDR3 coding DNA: TGTGCCAGCAGGATGAGTGCGGGCCTTGGGGACAATGAGCAGTTCTTC. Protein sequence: CASRMSAGLGDNEQFF.

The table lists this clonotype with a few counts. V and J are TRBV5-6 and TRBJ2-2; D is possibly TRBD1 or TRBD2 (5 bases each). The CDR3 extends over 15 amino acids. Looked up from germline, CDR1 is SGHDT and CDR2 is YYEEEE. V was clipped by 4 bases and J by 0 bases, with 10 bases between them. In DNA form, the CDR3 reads TGTGCCAGCAGCGGGACCACAGCGAACACCGGGGAGCTGTTTTTT. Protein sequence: CASSGTTANTGELFF.

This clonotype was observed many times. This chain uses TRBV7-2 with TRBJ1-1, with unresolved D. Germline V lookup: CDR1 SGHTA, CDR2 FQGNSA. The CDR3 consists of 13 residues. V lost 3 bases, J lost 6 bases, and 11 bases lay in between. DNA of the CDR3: TGTGCCAGCAGCTTGACGATCTCCGCTGAAGCTTTCTTT. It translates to CASSLTISAEAFF. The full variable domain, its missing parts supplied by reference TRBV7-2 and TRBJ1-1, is GAGVSQSPSNKVTEKGKDVELRCDPISGHTALYWYRQSLGQGLEFLIYFQGNSAPDKSGLPSDRFSAERTGGSVSTLTIQRTQQEDSAVYLCASSLTISAEAFFGQGTRLTVV.

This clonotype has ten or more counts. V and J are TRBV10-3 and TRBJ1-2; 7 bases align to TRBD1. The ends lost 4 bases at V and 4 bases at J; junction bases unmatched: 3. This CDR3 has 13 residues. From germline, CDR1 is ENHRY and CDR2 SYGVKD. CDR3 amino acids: CAISGGQPYGYTF. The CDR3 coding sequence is TGTGCCATCAGTGGGGGACAGCCCTATGGCTACACCTTC.

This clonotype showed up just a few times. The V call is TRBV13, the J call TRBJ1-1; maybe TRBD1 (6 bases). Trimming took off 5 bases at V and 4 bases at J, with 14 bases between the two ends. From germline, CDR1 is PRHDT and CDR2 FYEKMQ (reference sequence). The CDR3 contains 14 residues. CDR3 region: CASSPRTVGTEAFF. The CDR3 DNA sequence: TGTGCCAGCAGCCCGCGGACAGTCGGCACTGAAGCTTTCTTT.

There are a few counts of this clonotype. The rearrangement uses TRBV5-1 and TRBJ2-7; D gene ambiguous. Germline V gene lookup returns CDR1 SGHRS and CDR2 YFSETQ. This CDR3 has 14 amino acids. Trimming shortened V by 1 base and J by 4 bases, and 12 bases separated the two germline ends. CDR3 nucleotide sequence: TGCGCCAGCAGCTTGTTTTCGGAAAGGTACGAGCAGTACTTC. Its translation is CASSLFSERYEQYF.